Following are 27 T cell receptor beta chains from one sample sequenced in a study of long-term antiretroviral therapy in people with HIV. Investigators performed immunoSEQ version v3.0 at survey level. The repertoire was sequenced with immunoSEQ multiplex PCR; TCRdb's copy has only in-frame clones and lacks some. This table has 20,000 to 25,000 clones, approximately 90% appearing once. The specimen comprised unsorted PBMCs, sampled 1.9 years after starting antiretroviral therapy. The receptors come from a woman aged 25 to 39 with HIV.

The chain employs TRBV29-1 and TRBJ2-5; a weak D match, TRBD1 (6 bases). V was clipped by 0 bases and J by 7 bases, with 9 bases between them. The germline V gene has CDR1 SQVTM and CDR2 ANQGSEA. The CDR3 consists of 12 residues. CDR3 nucleotide sequence: TGCAGCGTTGAAGATCACAGGGTGACCCAGTACTTC. Encoded protein: CSVEDHRVTQYF.

The sample holds one count of this clone. The chain has TRBV4-1 and TRBJ2-1; 14 bases match TRBD2. The CDR3 extends over 17 amino acids. V lost 2 bases to trimming and J lost 2 bases; unmatched junction nucleotides: 2. Looked up from germline, CDR1 is MGHRA and CDR2 is YSYEKL. In DNA, the CDR3 is TGCGCCAGCAGCCAAAGACTAGCGGGGGGGCCCTACAATGAGCAGTTCTTC. Amino acid sequence: CASSQRLAGGPYNEQFF.

The chain joins TRBV9 to TRBJ2-2, with unresolved D. Germline V CDR1 and CDR2: SGDLS, YYNGEE. CDR3 length: 12 residues. Trimming removed 4 bases at V and 5 bases at J, with 6 bases between. The CDR3 DNA is TGTGCCAGCAGCCAAAAGACCGGGGAGCTGTTTTTT. Its protein product is CASSQKTGELFF.

The CDR3 region has the DNA TGTGCCAGCAGTACAGAGACTAGCGGGGGGGGACCCCAGTTCTTC. This sequence encodes CASSTETSGGGPQFF. The chain combines TRBV9 with TRBJ2-1; TRBD2 matches 14 bases. The length of the CDR3 is 15 residues. Per germline, CDR1 SGDLS and CDR2 YYNGEE. V shed 5 bases, J shed 13 bases, and the junction held 11 bases outside the gene matches.

The chain links TRBV28 to TRBJ1-2; D unresolved. The CDR3 runs to 11 residues. V was trimmed by 4 bases and J by 5 bases, leaving 5 bases between them. The germline CDR1 and CDR2 sequences are MDHEN and SYDVKM. CDR3 in DNA: TGTGCCAGCAGTTCCCAGTATGGCTACACCTTC. Its translation is CASSSQYGYTF.

The V gene is TRBV5-5, the J gene TRBJ1-3; D is uncertain. Trimming stripped 6 bases from V and 0 bases from J, with 16 bases between. The CDR3 runs to 16 residues. Germline V gene sequence: CDR1 SGHKS, CDR2 YYEKEE (reference sequence). CDR3 in DNA: TGTGCCAGCACCCAAAAACCTGGGGTCTCTGGAAACACCATATATTTT. This encodes CASTQKPGVSGNTIYF.

This chain joins TRBV10-2 and TRBJ2-4; D gene uncertain. CDR3 length: 16 amino acids. V lost 3 bases and J 0 bases, leaving 12 bases between the germline ends. The germline V gene encodes CDR1 WSHSY and CDR2 SAAADI. The CDR3 DNA sequence: TGCGCCAGCAGTGATAGGCAGTCCGTAGCCAAAAACATTCAGTACTTC. Protein sequence: CASSDRQSVAKNIQYF.

This chain links TRBV19 with TRBJ2-1; D is uncertain. CDR1 is LNHDA and CDR2 is SQIVND in the germline V gene (reference sequence). There are 13 residues in the CDR3. V dropped 7 bases and J dropped 4 bases, with 11 bases sitting between them. The CDR3 coding sequence is TGTGCCAGTACCGGCGCGGATTACAATGAGCAGTTCTTC. This gives the protein CASTGADYNEQFF.

V is TRBV6-5 and J is TRBJ2-3, with TRBD1 as a possible D gene (6 bases). This CDR3 has 16 amino acids. Germline lookup yields CDR1 MNHEY and CDR2 SVGAGI. The V and J ends lost 4 bases and 2 bases respectively, with 16 bases between them. Here the CDR3 reads CASSSALDRVTDTQYF. The CDR3 nucleotides read TGTGCCAGCAGTTCCGCCCTGGACAGAGTCACAGATACGCAGTATTTT.

The chain joins TRBV9 to TRBJ2-5, with 7 positions matching TRBD2. This CDR3 has 13 amino acids. Losses at the gene ends were 10 bases for V and 5 bases for J; bases not matched to a gene: 11. Germline CDR1 is SGDLS and CDR2 is YYNGEE. The CDR3 reads CASGSGGFETQYF. Written as DNA, the CDR3 is TGTGCCTCCGGGTCGGGGGGTTTTGAGACCCAGTACTTC.

Only a few counts were recorded for this clone. The chain links TRBV18 to TRBJ1-2; D perhaps matches TRBD1 (5 bases). In germline, CDR1 is KGHSH, CDR2 LQKENI. This CDR3 spans 13 amino acids. V lost 1 base and J lost 5, with 8 bases in between. As DNA, the CDR3 is TGTGCCAGCTCACCACAGGGGCCATATGGCTACACCTTC. It translates to CASSPQGPYGYTF.

The CDR3: CAWNRVENQPQHF. The CDR3 DNA reads as TGTGCCTGGAACAGGGTTGAGAATCAGCCCCAGCATTTT. The chain is built from TRBV30 and TRBJ1-5; a weak D match, TRBD1 (6 bases). CDR1 and CDR2 (germline): GTSNPN, SVGIG (reference sequence). The V end lost 4 bases, the J end lost 4 bases, and 11 bases lay between the germline ends. CDR3 length: 13 residues.

The rearrangement joins TRBV6-1 to TRBJ1-4; a possible D gene is TRBD1 (5 bases). The CDR3 runs to 13 residues. V dropped 3 bases and J dropped 3 bases, with 5 bases sitting between them. Per germline, CDR1 MNHNS and CDR2 SASEGT. The CDR3 sequence is CASSEGANEKLFF. The CDR3 coding sequence is TGTGCCAGCAGTGAGGGGGCTAATGAAAAACTGTTTTTT.

The chain links TRBV5-1 to TRBJ2-7; unclear D gene. CDR1 is SGHRS and CDR2 is YFSETQ in the germline V gene. V lost 0 bases to trimming and J lost 4 bases, with 2 bases between them. The length of the CDR3 is 11 residues. CDR3 bases: TGCGCCAGCAGCTTGGGGTACGAGCAGTACTTC. It yields the protein CASSLGYEQYF.

This sequence joins TRBV5-8 and TRBJ1-5, with 7 bases identical to TRBD1. The CDR3 consists of 16 residues. Germline V gene lookup returns CDR1 SGHTS and CDR2 YDEGEE. V lost 1 base, J lost 3 bases, and 7 bases stayed unmatched. CDR3 sequence reads: CASSLLGTVNNQPQHF. CDR3 nucleotides: TGTGCCAGCAGCTTGCTTGGGACAGTGAACAATCAGCCCCAGCATTTT.

The chain recombines TRBV7-9 with TRBJ1-1; D gene uncertain. Between the trimmed V and J ends, which lost 0 bases and 1 base, there was a span of 3 bases. The germline gives CDR1 SEHNR, CDR2 FQNEAQ (reference sequence). The CDR3 runs 13 residues. The CDR3 nucleotides read TGTGCCAGCAGCTTAGCAGAGAACACTGAAGCTTTCTTT. It specifies CASSLAENTEAFF.

This clone appeared once. The chain couples TRBV27 to TRBJ2-7; D tentatively fits TRBD1 or TRBD2 (5 bases each). V was pared by 5 bases and J by 5 bases, with 16 bases between. This CDR3 is built from 14 residues. Germline CDR1 and CDR2: MNHEY and SMNVEV (reference sequence). CDR3 amino acids: CASSGGRRINEQYF. The DNA for the CDR3 is TGTGCCAGCAGTGGGGGTAGGAGGATCAACGAGCAGTACTTC.

The chain links TRBV19 to TRBJ2-7, with D perhaps matching TRBD2 (6 bases). The length of the CDR3 is 14 residues. V shed 1 base and J shed 4 bases, with 11 bases lying between them. Germline loops: CDR1 LNHDA, CDR2 SQIVND (reference sequence). The CDR3 loop is CASSIAREAYEQYF. The CDR3 DNA is TGTGCCAGTAGTATAGCCAGGGAGGCTTACGAGCAGTACTTC.

The CDR3 DNA reads as TGCGCCAGCAGCCAAGACTTGACAGGATACGGGGAGCTGTTTTTT. Its protein product is CASSQDLTGYGELFF. The rearrangement uses TRBV4-1 and TRBJ2-2, with a weak D call TRBD1 (6 bases). This CDR3 has 15 residues. The V end lost 0 bases, the J end lost 7 bases, and 12 bases lay between the germline ends. CDR1 and CDR2 (germline): MGHRA, YSYEKL.

The J gene is TRBJ2-7, the V gene TRBV21-1. TRBV21-1 is annotated as a pseudogene. The CDR3 runs to 17 residues. CDR3 residues: CARGGGPGKPSSYEQYV. The DNA for the CDR3 is TGTGCCAGGGGAGGGGGCCCAGGAAAACCAAGCTCCTACGAGCAGTACGTC.

The V and J genes are TRBV7-9 and TRBJ2-1; D may be TRBD1 (5 bases). Trimming left V 2 bases short and J 8 bases short, with 13 bases between. Per germline, CDR1 SEHNR and CDR2 FQNEAQ (reference sequence). The CDR3 is 14 amino acids. CDR3 sequence reads: CASSLSQGLDEQFF. The CDR3 DNA is TGTGCCAGCAGCTTAAGTCAGGGTCTAGATGAGCAGTTCTTC.

In DNA form, the CDR3 reads TGTGCCAGCAGTGAACAAAAGGGGGCCGGCACTGAAGCTTTCTTT. It codes for CASSEQKGAGTEAFF. The chain joins TRBV6-1 to TRBJ1-1, with 7 bases lining up with TRBD1. V lost 2 bases, J lost 4 bases, and 7 bases stayed unmatched. Germline assignment: CDR1 MNHNS and CDR2 SASEGT. This CDR3 has 15 amino acids.

The chain recombines TRBV6-5 with TRBJ1-1; unclear D gene. The CDR3 extends over 13 amino acids. The germline gives CDR1 MNHEY, CDR2 SVGAGI. Trimming took off 4 bases at V and 1 base at J, with 7 bases between the two ends. The CDR3 DNA sequence: TGTGCCAGCAGTTTTCAGACGAACACTGAAGCTTTCTTT. As protein: CASSFQTNTEAFF.

This clone came up once. The chain links TRBV30 to TRBJ2-1; the D gene could be TRBD1 or TRBD2 (5 bases each). There are 15 residues in the CDR3. The V gene lost 4 bases and the J gene lost 5 bases, with 18 bases spanning the gap. CDR1 and CDR2 (germline): GTSNPN, SVGIG (reference sequence). CDR3 amino acids: CAWTSGTQINNEQFF. Written as DNA, the CDR3 is TGTGCCTGGACGTCCGGGACGCAGATAAACAATGAGCAGTTCTTC.

The rearrangement links TRBV9 to TRBJ2-2, with 7 bases that match TRBD1. J lost 3 bases, V lost 3 bases, and 2 bases had no gene match. This CDR3 has 14 amino acids. CDR1 is SGDLS, CDR2 YYNGEE, per germline. The CDR3 DNA reads as TGTGCCAGCAGCGCGGGGACAGACACCGGGGAGCTGTTTTTT. It translates to CASSAGTDTGELFF.

This clone is medium-sized in the sample. V is TRBV30 and J is TRBJ2-5; TRBD2 matches at 9 bases. V lost 5 bases to trimming and J lost 2 bases; unmatched junction nucleotides: 15. CDR1 and CDR2 (germline): GTSNPN, SVGIG (reference sequence). This CDR3 region has 17 residues. CDR3 sequence: CAWADPSGGLWQETQYF. In DNA, the CDR3 is TGTGCCTGGGCCGACCCAAGCGGGGGGCTATGGCAAGAGACCCAGTACTTC.

The CDR3, as DNA: TGTGCCTGGAGTTCTGGGGGCTCTGGAAACACCATATATTTT. Residues: CAWSSGGSGNTIYF. V gene TRBV30 combines with J gene TRBJ1-3; perhaps TRBD1 as D (5 bases). Trimming took off 2 bases at V and 0 bases at J, with 8 bases between the two ends. The CDR3 runs to 14 residues. From germline, CDR1 is GTSNPN and CDR2 SVGIG (reference sequence). Supplemented by reference TRBV30 and TRBJ1-3, the full variable domain reads SQTIHQWPATLVQPVGSPLSLECTVEGTSNPNLYWYRQAAGRGLQLLFYSVGIGQISSEVPQNLSASRPQDRQFILSSKKLLLSDSGFYLCAWSSGGSGNTIYFGEGSWLTVV.